This T cell receptor (beta chain) was identified in a study of Graves' ophthalmopathy and Graves' hyperthyroidism. Fresh peripheral blood, 8.5 to 10 ml, was the PBMC source. J was trimmed by 5 bases and V by 10 bases; bases with no gene match: 8. This CDR3 is built from 12 residues. Transcripts of RNA were the source for amplifying TCR beta CDR3 regions. First-round RT-PCR employed HTBI primers, with a second-round multiplex PCR after it. TCRdb called the multiplex PCR reads again in MiXCR, with one record for every CDR3 protein. The repertoire holds approximately 480,000 distinct CDR3 sequences, around 15% seen once, with about 9.4% in the top ten. This clonotype was counted ten times or more. Its antigen is undetermined. Study-level points and caveats: Blood also harbored most expanded thyroid clonotypes above 0.001 frequency. Ophthalmopathy progression cases were predicted by the model with approximately 71% sensitivity and more than 72% specificity. Built on 13 signatures, a model told ophthalmopathy apart from stable hyperthyroidism with almost 90% sensitivity and less than 82% specificity.

The chain links TRBV12-3 or TRBV12-4 to TRBJ2-7; the match to TRBD2 covers 7 bases. The receptor was derived from a young woman with Graves' ophthalmopathy. Source material: blood. In DNA form, the CDR3 reads TGTGCCACCTCGGGGGGATTAAACGAGCAGTACTTC. Translated: CATSGGLNEQYF.